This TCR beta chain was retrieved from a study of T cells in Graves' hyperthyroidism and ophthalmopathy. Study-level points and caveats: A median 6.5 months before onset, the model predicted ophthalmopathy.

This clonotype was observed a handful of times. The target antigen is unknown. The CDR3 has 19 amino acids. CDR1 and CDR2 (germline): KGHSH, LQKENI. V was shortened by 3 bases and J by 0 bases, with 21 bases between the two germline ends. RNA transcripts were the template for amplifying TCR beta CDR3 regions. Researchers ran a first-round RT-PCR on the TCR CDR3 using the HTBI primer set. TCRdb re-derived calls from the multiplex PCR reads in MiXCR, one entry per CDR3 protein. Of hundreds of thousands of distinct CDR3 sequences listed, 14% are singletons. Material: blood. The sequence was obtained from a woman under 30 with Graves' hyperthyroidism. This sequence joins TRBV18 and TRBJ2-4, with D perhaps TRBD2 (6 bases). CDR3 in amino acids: CASSPFASVADLAKNIQYF. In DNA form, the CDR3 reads TGTGCCAGCTCACCCTTCGCCTCGGTAGCGGACCTAGCCAAAAACATTCAGTACTTC.